This T cell receptor (beta chain) was observed in a study of T cell changes during pregnancy in multiple sclerosis (dated by TCRdb to between 2018 and 2021). Describing the broader study: The study examined how the T cell repertoire changed over the course of pregnancy in women with multiple sclerosis.

Including cysteine and phenylalanine, the CDR3 has 15 amino acids. Only the CDR3 DNA stays, 45 bases, in frame from base 1. CDR1 is given as LNHDA and CDR2 as SQIVND, both from the germline V gene (reference sequence). Ends trimmed: V by 7 bases, J by 3 bases; bases unmatched to a gene: 6. Remarks on this clone: Its cognate antigen has yet to be identified. Within one base of it there is no much larger clone, and no base qualities were kept.

Library construction relied on the immunoSEQ multiplex PCR assay. As stored in TCRdb, this immuneACCESS dataset retains in-frame rearrangements with V and J assigned. A fraction of the clones does not appear; measured against another copy, unresolved V genes explain less than half of the discrepancy, and the remainder lacks a known reason. This sample holds some 140,000 clones; 95% to 98% were observed only once. The top ten clones comprise 0.44% of the sample. The receptor was isolated from a female donor with multiple sclerosis, enrolled in a pregnancy study. The chain joins TRBV19 to TRBJ2-1, with 10 bases aligning to TRBD1. The input for sequencing was peripheral blood, taken after pregnancy. The sequence in DNA is TGTGCCAGTAAATGGGACAGGGGAAACTACAATGAGCAGTTCTTC. The resulting protein is CASKWDRGNYNEQFF. The reference TRBV19 and TRBJ2-1 proteins fill in what lies around the CDR3, so the full variable domain reads DGGITQSPKYLFRKEGQNVTLSCEQNLNHDAMYWYRQDPGQGLRLIYYSQIVNDFQKGDIAEGYSVSREKKESFPLTVTSAQKNPTAFYLCASKWDRGNYNEQFFGPGTRLTVL.